This T cell receptor (beta chain) was sequenced during a study of CD8 T cells in ankylosing spondylitis. CDR3 length equals 14 residues. Germline values: CDR1 LGHDT, CDR2 YNNKEL (reference sequence). Trimming removed 5 bases from V and 5 bases from J, with 12 bases in between. Study conclusions and caveats: Clones linked to disease were reported to show significant enrichment in matched ankylosing spondylitis synovial fluid. Roughly eight highly homologous variants made up a TCR beta motif that seemed to typify ankylosing spondylitis blood.

Libraries of TCR beta came from quantitative 5'-RACE with molecular barcodes. TCRdb redid the calling of the 5' RACE reads with MiXCR, one entry per CDR3 protein. The top ten clones hold roughly 0.9% of a sample with 350,000 to 450,000 distinct CDR3 sequences, 25% to 30% of them seen once. Of note for this clonotype: The antigen remains undetermined.

The sequenced sample consisted of blood, either unsorted or a sorted T cell fraction (not recorded which). This chain connects TRBV3-1 to TRBJ1-4; D gene ambiguous. This clonotype was sampled from a male donor with ankylosing spondylitis. In nucleotides, the CDR3 is TGTGCCAGCAGCACCGGACTGAACAATGAAAAACTGTTTTTT. This codes for CASSTGLNNEKLFF.